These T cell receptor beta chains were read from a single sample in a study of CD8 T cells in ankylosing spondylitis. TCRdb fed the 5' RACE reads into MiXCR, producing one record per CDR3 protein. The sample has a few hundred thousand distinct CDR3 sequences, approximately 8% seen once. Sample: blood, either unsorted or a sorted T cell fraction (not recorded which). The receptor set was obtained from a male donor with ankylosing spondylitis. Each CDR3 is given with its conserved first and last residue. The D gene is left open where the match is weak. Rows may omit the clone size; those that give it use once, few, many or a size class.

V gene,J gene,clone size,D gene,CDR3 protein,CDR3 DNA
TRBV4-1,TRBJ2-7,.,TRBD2,CASSPGTSGIAYEQYF,TGCGCCAGCAGCCCCGGGACTAGCGGGATTGCCTACGAGCAGTACTTC
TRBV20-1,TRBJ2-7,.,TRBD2,CSAPLSGDNYEQYF,TGCAGTGCTCCCCTTAGCGGGGATAACTACGAGCAGTACTTC
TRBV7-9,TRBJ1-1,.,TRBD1,CASSPDRVFIAFF,TGTGCCAGCAGCCCGGACAGGGTATTTATCGCTTTCTTT
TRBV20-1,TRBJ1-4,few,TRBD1,CSAQNRGNEKLFF,TGCAGTGCGCAAAACAGGGGAAATGAAAAACTGTTTTTT
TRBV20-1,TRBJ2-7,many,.,CSGAGFLGMGSYEQYF,TGCAGTGGGGCGGGGTTTCTGGGCATGGGATCCTACGAGCAGTACTTC
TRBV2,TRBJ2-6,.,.,CASSEALGSGANVLTF,TGTGCCAGCAGTGAAGCGCTCGGATCTGGGGCCAACGTCCTGACTTTC
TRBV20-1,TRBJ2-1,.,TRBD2,CSALGLAGGPRTYNEQFF,TGCAGTGCCTTAGGACTAGCGGGAGGGCCGAGAACCTACAATGAGCAGTTCTTC
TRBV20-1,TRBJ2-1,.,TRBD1,CSQVGQGYNEQFF,TGCTCCCAAGTGGGACAGGGGTACAATGAGCAGTTCTTC
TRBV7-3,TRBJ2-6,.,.,CASSWGAGANVLTF,TGTGCCAGCAGCTGGGGGGCTGGGGCCAACGTCCTGACTTTC
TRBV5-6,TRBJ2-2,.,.,CASSRDWAGELFF,TGTGCCAGCAGCCGGGATTGGGCCGGGGAGCTGTTTTTT
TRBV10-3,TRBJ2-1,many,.,CAIRSGGSYNEQFF,TGTGCCATCAGATCGGGCGGCTCCTACAATGAGCAGTTCTTC
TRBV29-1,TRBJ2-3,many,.,CSVEGPYF,TGCAGCGTTGAAGGGCCCTATTTT
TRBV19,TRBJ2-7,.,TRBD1,CASSLRTGDIYEQYF,TGTGCCAGTAGCCTCAGGACAGGGGATATCTACGAGCAGTACTTC
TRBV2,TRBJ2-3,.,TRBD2,CASSAEGEGTTDTQYF,TGTGCCAGCAGTGCAGAAGGGGAGGGAACTACAGATACGCAGTATTTT
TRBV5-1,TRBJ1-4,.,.,CASSARGSFATNEKLFF,TGCGCCAGCAGCGCAAGAGGGAGCTTTGCAACTAATGAAAAACTGTTTTTT
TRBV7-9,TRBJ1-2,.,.,CASSLSVVVNGYTF,TGTGCCAGCAGCTTATCCGTCGTAGTTAATGGCTACACCTTC
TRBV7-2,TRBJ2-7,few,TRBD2,CASSETSAAYEQYF,TGTGCCAGCAGCGAAACTAGCGCAGCCTACGAGCAGTACTTC
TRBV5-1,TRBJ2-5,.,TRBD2,CASSWGTIQETQYF,TGCGCCAGCAGCTGGGGGACTATCCAAGAGACCCAGTACTTC
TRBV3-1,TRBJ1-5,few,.,CASSQGVFQPQHF,TGTGCCAGCAGCCAAGGGGTGTTTCAGCCCCAGCATTTT
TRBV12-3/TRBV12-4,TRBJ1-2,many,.,CASSSTGALYGYTF,TGTGCCAGCAGTTCGACAGGAGCCCTCTATGGCTACACCTTC
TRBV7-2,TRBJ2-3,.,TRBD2,CASSPSGNFADTQYF,TGTGCCAGCAGCCCGAGCGGGAACTTCGCAGATACGCAGTATTTT
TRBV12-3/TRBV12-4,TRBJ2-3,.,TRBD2,CASSLAGGLVDTQYF,TGTGCCAGCAGTTTAGCCGGCGGACTAGTAGATACGCAGTATTTT
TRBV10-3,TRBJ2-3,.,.,CAISAQSTDTQYF,TGTGCCATCAGTGCCCAGAGCACAGATACGCAGTATTTT
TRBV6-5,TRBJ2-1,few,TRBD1,CASSYVGQGSLLNEQFF,TGTGCCAGCAGTTACGTGGGACAGGGGTCCTTATTGAATGAGCAGTTCTTC
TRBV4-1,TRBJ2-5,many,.,CASSRGLQETQYF,TGCGCCAGCAGCCGAGGACTACAAGAGACCCAGTACTTC
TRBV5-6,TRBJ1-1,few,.,CATQVGPDSMNTEAFF,TGTGCCACCCAGGTAGGGCCAGATAGTATGAACACTGAAGCTTTCTTT
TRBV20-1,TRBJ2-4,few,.,CSASPGPPWENIQYF,TGCAGTGCCAGCCCTGGACCTCCCTGGGAAAACATTCAGTACTTC
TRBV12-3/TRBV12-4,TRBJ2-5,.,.,CASSFGESPYF,TGTGCCAGCAGTTTTGGGGAGTCACCATACTTC
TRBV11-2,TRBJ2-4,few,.,CASSQRGLQQAQGNIQYF,TGTGCCAGCAGCCAACGGGGCTTACAGCAGGCCCAGGGAAACATTCAGTACTTC
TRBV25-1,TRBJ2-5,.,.,CASMPDRHPETQYF,TGTGCCAGCATGCCCGACAGACACCCGGAGACCCAGTACTTC
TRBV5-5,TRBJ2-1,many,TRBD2,CASSLEPLAGGLYNEQFF,TGTGCCAGCAGCTTGGAGCCTCTAGCGGGAGGGCTCTACAATGAGCAGTTCTTC
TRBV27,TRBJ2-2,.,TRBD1,CASSFRDRPFTGELFF,TGTGCCAGCAGTTTTCGGGACAGACCCTTCACCGGGGAGCTGTTTTTT
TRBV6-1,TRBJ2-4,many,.,CASSEASLQYF,TGTGCCAGCAGTGAGGCTAGCTTACAGTACTTC
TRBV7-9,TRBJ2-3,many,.,CASGGGRADTQYF,TGTGCCAGCGGAGGCGGTAGAGCAGATACGCAGTATTTT
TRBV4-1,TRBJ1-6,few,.,CASSRTQSSYNSPLHF,TGCGCCAGCAGCCGAACACAGAGCTCCTATAATTCACCCCTCCACTTT
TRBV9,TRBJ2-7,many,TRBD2,CASSVGLAGDYEQYF,TGTGCCAGCAGCGTAGGACTCGCGGGGGATTACGAGCAGTACTTC
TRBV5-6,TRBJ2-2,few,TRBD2,CASSLAGASGPGELFF,TGTGCCAGCAGCTTGGCCGGGGCTAGCGGGCCCGGGGAGCTGTTTTTT
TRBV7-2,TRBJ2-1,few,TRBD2,CASSPRTSDNEQFF,TGTGCCAGCAGCCCCCGGACTAGCGACAATGAGCAGTTCTTC
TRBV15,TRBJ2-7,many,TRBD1,CATSKGQSNYEQYF,TGTGCCACCAGCAAGGGACAGTCAAACTACGAGCAGTACTTC
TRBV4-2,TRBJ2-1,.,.,CASSPLGLSSYNEQFF,TGTGCCAGCAGCCCCCTGGGATTGAGCTCCTACAATGAGCAGTTCTTC
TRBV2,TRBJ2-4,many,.,CASSGRVRLDGNIQYF,TGTGCCAGCAGTGGAAGGGTACGGCTAGACGGGAACATTCAGTACTTC
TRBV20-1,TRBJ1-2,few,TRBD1,CSARKSWGTAYGYTF,TGCAGTGCTAGAAAGTCTTGGGGGACAGCCTATGGCTACACCTTC
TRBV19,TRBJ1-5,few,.,CASSIVSGGQPQHF,TGTGCCAGTAGTATAGTTTCCGGGGGCCAGCCCCAGCATTTT
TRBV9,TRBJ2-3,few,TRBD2,CASSVGAGVAPDTQYF,TGTGCCAGCAGCGTAGGTGCGGGAGTTGCCCCAGATACGCAGTATTTT
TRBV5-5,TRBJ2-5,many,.,CASSRTGTGEETQYF,TGTGCCAGCAGCCGGACCGGGACCGGAGAAGAGACCCAGTACTTC